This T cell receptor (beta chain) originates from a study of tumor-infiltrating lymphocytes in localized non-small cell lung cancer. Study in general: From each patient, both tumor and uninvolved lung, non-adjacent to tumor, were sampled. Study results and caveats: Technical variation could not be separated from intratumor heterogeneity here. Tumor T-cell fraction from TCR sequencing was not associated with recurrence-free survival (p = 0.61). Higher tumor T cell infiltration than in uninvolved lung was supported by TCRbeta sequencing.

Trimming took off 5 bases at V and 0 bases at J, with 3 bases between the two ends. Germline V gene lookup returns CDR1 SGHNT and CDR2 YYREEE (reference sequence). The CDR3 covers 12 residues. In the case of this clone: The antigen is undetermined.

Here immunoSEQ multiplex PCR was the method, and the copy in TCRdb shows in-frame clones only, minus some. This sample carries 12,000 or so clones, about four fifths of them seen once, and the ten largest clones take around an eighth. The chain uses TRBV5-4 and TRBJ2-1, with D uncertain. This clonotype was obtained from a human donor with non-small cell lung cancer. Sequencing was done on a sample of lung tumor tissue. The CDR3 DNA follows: TGTGCCAGCAGTCGCTCCTACAATGAGCAGTTCTTC. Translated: CASSRSYNEQFF.